This T cell receptor beta chain is drawn from a study of CD8 T cells in ankylosing spondylitis. General study points: Disease-linked clones bore a CD8+ phenotype and were relatively rare in peripheral blood. Researchers reportedly found disease-linked clones significantly enriched in matched ankylosing spondylitis synovial fluid. For ankylosing spondylitis blood, a TCR beta motif of seven to nine highly homologous variants appeared characteristic.

Losses at the gene ends were 0 bases for V and 6 bases for J; bases not matched to a gene: 12. Germline CDR1 and CDR2: LGHNA and YSLEER. The CDR3 spans 18 residues. This clonotype was seen many times. The antigen is unknown. TCRdb independently ran MiXCR on the 5' RACE reads; one entry per CDR3 protein. Among 500,000 to 650,000 distinct CDR3 sequences, about 5.2% were seen once, and the ten largest hold 3% to 4%. This receptor was identified in a male donor with ankylosing spondylitis. The rearrangement uses TRBV4-3 and TRBJ1-5; 9 bases fit TRBD1. Sequencing input: blood, either unsorted or a sorted T cell fraction (not recorded which). The DNA of the CDR3 is TGCGCCAGCAGCCAAGAGTTTCGAGGACAGGGGATTATTCAGCCCCAGCATTTT. Protein: CASSQEFRGQGIIQPQHF.